These T cell receptor beta chains were read from a single sample in a study of T cells in Graves' hyperthyroidism and ophthalmopathy. TCRdb reprocessed the multiplex PCR reads via MiXCR and lists one record per CDR3 protein. The sample lists 500,000 or so distinct CDR3 sequences, around 15% seen once, with 25% to 30% in the top ten. Sequenced material: blood. The receptors come from a woman aged 30 to 39 with Graves' ophthalmopathy. CDR3s include the opening cysteine and the closing phenylalanine or tryptophan. Each record gives: V gene, J gene, D gene, clone size, CDR3 DNA, CDR3 protein. D genes are given only for firm matches. Expanded clones get a size class; other rows say once, few or many, or leave the size out.

TRBV7-2	TRBJ2-1	.	.	TGTGCCAGCAGGGCCCTCCGGGACTCCGTGATCAATGAGCAGTTCTTC	CASRALRDSVINEQFF
TRBV29-1	TRBJ2-1	TRBD2	many	TGCAGCGTTGAAGGATGGACTAGCGGGACTTCCAATGAGCAGTTCTTC	CSVEGWTSGTSNEQFF
TRBV6-6	TRBJ2-7	TRBD1	many	TGTGCCAGCAGTTATTCCGGACAGGGCAGGGGCTACGAGCAGTACTTC	CASSYSGQGRGYEQYF
TRBV30	TRBJ2-1	TRBD2	many	TGTGCCTGGAGTGAGCTGGCGGGAGAGGATGAGCAGTTCTTC	CAWSELAGEDEQFF
TRBV9	TRBJ1-6	.	few	TGTGCCAGCAGCGTAGGGGGTCAGAATAATTCACCCCTCCACTTT	CASSVGGQNNSPLHF
TRBV27	TRBJ2-7	TRBD1	.	TGTGCCAGCAGTTTATTCCGAGGGGGGACAGGGATAATCTACGAGCAGTACTTC	CASSLFRGGTGIIYEQYF
TRBV14	TRBJ2-7	.	many	TGTGCCAGCAGCCAATTAGCGGTCTCCTACGAGCAGTACTTC	CASSQLAVSYEQYF
TRBV7-3	TRBJ1-1	.	many	TGTGCCAGCAGCTTGAACAGCCCGAACACTGAAGCTTTCTTT	CASSLNSPNTEAFF
TRBV10-3	TRBJ1-4	TRBD1	few	TGTGCCATCAGTGCGGGACAGGGGGCGCAGGCTAATGAAAAACTGTTTTTT	CAISAGQGAQANEKLFF
TRBV12-3/TRBV12-4	TRBJ1-1	.	few	TGTGCCAGCAGTTGGGCCTTGAACACTGAAGCTTTCTTT	CASSWALNTEAFF
TRBV10-2	TRBJ2-5	TRBD2	.	TGCGCCAGCAGTGGGCTAGCGGTCCAAGAGACCCAGTACTTC	CASSGLAVQETQYF
TRBV28	TRBJ2-4	TRBD1	many	TGTGCCAGCAGTACGGGACAGGGGAAAAACATTCAGTACTTC	CASSTGQGKNIQYF
TRBV5-1	TRBJ2-7	TRBD2	many	TGCGCCAGCAGCCCCATGGGGACCGGGACTAGCGGGAGTATGAGTGAGCAGTACTTC	CASSPMGTGTSGSMSEQYF
TRBV7-7	TRBJ2-7	.	.	TGTGCTAGCAGCTTCGGACCAGGCGGCAATGAGCAGTACTTC	CASSFGPGGNEQYF
TRBV27	TRBJ2-3	.	many	TGTGCCAGCAGCCCCCAGGGGGGAACAGATACGCAGTATTTT	CASSPQGGTDTQYF
TRBV6-1	TRBJ2-7	TRBD2	many	TGTGCCAGCAAAGCGCGGGCGGCGGGGGTAGTCTACGAGCAGTACTTC	CASKARAAGVVYEQYF
TRBV11-3	TRBJ2-2	.	.	TGTGCCAGCAGTTTAGGGAGCAGGGTTGCCACCGGGGAGCTGTTTTTT	CASSLGSRVATGELFF
TRBV4-3	TRBJ2-7	TRBD2	.	TGCGCCAGCAGCCAGGCATTGACTAGCGGGAGTAGCTACGAGCAGTACTTC	CASSQALTSGSSYEQYF
TRBV29-1	TRBJ1-1	.	.	TGCAGCGTTCAGGGTTGGGCAGGGAGGTGGGCTGAAGCTTTCTTT	CSVQGWAGRWAEAFF
TRBV5-1	TRBJ2-1	.	few	TGCGCCAGTAGGCCGGGACAAACTACCTACAATGAGCAGTTCTTC	CASRPGQTTYNEQFF
TRBV10-3	TRBJ1-1	TRBD1	.	TGTGCCATCAGTGAAAGCAGGGACAGGGCTTTCTTT	CAISESRDRAFF
TRBV7-9	TRBJ2-7	TRBD1	many	TGTGCCAGCAGCCAAGGACAGGTGTCCTACGAGCAGTACTTC	CASSQGQVSYEQYF
TRBV5-1	TRBJ1-2	.	few	TGCGCCAGCAGCTTGGGGGGGGGCCCGCGTAAAGGAGGCTACACCTTC	CASSLGGGPRKGGYTF
TRBV20-1	TRBJ2-3	.	few	TGCAGTGCTAGATGGATCGAGGGGGGGAGCACAGATACGCAGTATTTT	CSARWIEGGSTDTQYF
TRBV6-2/TRBV6-3	TRBJ2-5	.	.	TGTGCCAGCAGTGGAGAAGCAGAGACCCAGTACTTC	CASSGEAETQYF
TRBV19	TRBJ1-5	.	.	TGTGCCAGTAGTATTTCCAGGGGAGGAATCAATCAGCCCCAGCATTTT	CASSISRGGINQPQHF
TRBV6-1	TRBJ1-4	TRBD1	many	TGTGCCAGCAGCTTACTACAGGGGACTAATGAAAAACTGTTTTTT	CASSLLQGTNEKLFF
TRBV10-3	TRBJ2-3	.	many	TGTGCCATCAGCTCCCAAATAGCAGATACGCAGTATTTT	CAISSQIADTQYF
TRBV28	TRBJ2-7	TRBD1	.	TGTGCCAGCAGTTTATCGACAGGGCAGCAGTACTTC	CASSLSTGQQYF
TRBV7-9	TRBJ2-1	.	few	TGTGCCAGCAGCCCTAGGGCCAGGGGTAATGAGCAGTTCTTC	CASSPRARGNEQFF
TRBV6-2/TRBV6-3	TRBJ2-7	TRBD2	many	TGTGCCAGCAGTCCACTAGCGGGGGTCTCCTACGAGCAGTACTTC	CASSPLAGVSYEQYF
TRBV6-2/TRBV6-3	TRBJ2-1	.	.	TGTGCCAGCAGTTGGGCCCAGGGCAATGAGCAGTTCTTC	CASSWAQGNEQFF
TRBV5-4	TRBJ2-2	.	.	TGTGCCAGCAGCCGCGGCGGGGGGACAGCGAACACCGGGGAGCTGTTTTTT	CASSRGGGTANTGELFF
TRBV19	TRBJ2-3	TRBD2	.	TGTGCCAGTAGTGTACTAGCGGGACTCCCTCAGAGCACAGATACGCAGTATTTT	CASSVLAGLPQSTDTQYF
TRBV3-1	TRBJ2-4	TRBD2	many	TGTGCCAGCAGCCAAGTAATGTCCGCCGGGAGGAACATTCAGTACTTC	CASSQVMSAGRNIQYF
TRBV15	TRBJ1-1	.	few	TGTGCCACCAGCATTGGGACGAACACTGAAGCTTTCTTT	CATSIGTNTEAFF
TRBV27	TRBJ2-7	.	few	TGTGCCAGCAGCTGGGGGGTCCCCTACGAGCAGTACTTC	CASSWGVPYEQYF
TRBV20-1	TRBJ2-1	.	many	TGCAGTGCTAGCCCCAGCAGGTACAATGAGCAGTTCTTC	CSASPSRYNEQFF
TRBV12-3/TRBV12-4	TRBJ1-1	.	.	TGTGCCAGCAGTTTCCCGGGTCGTGAAGCTTTCTTT	CASSFPGREAFF
TRBV5-1	TRBJ1-2	TRBD1	many	TGCGCCAGCAGCCCCGGGCCGGGACAGGTTTCTTACACCTTC	CASSPGPGQVSYTF
TRBV6-2/TRBV6-3	TRBJ2-7	.	few	TGTGCCAGCAGTTACGGTGGGGGTGTCTACGAGCAGTACTTC	CASSYGGGVYEQYF
TRBV5-1	TRBJ2-3	.	.	TGCGCCAGCAGACTGACGCCGGGACAAAGCACAGATACGCAGTATTTT	CASRLTPGQSTDTQYF
TRBV15	TRBJ1-2	.	few	TGTGCCACCAGCCTCGGGGGTGGCTATGGCTACACCTTC	CATSLGGGYGYTF
TRBV6-2/TRBV6-3	TRBJ1-2	TRBD1	.	TGTGCCAGCAGCAACCTAGTGATTCGACAGGGTAACTATGGCTACACCTTC	CASSNLVIRQGNYGYTF
TRBV14	TRBJ2-7	TRBD2	.	TGTGCCAGCAGCCAAGACCGACTAGCGGCCTCCTACGAGCAGTACTTC	CASSQDRLAASYEQYF
TRBV20-1	TRBJ2-7	.	many	TGCAGTCCTACAATACCCATTCGAAACGAGCAGTACTTC	CSPTIPIRNEQYF
TRBV6-2/TRBV6-3	TRBJ2-3	.	many	TGTGCCAGCAGCCCTGGGGAGGCCACAGATACGCAGTATTTT	CASSPGEATDTQYF
TRBV18	TRBJ1-3	.	.	TGTGCCAGCTCACCATTACCGGGAGCGAACTCTGGAAACACCATATATTTT	CASSPLPGANSGNTIYF
TRBV20-1	TRBJ1-2	TRBD1	many	TGCAGTGCTAGTGGCGGACAGGGATACTATGGCTACACCTTC	CSASGGQGYYGYTF
TRBV11-3	TRBJ1-5	.	few	TGTGCCAGCAGCTTTCGGGGAGGTATTAATCAGCCCCAGCATTTT	CASSFRGGINQPQHF
TRBV29-1	TRBJ2-7	TRBD1	many	TGCAGCGTAGAGACAGGGATTCGAGAGCAGTACTTC	CSVETGIREQYF